One and the same sample provided the 10 T cell receptor beta chains below, sequenced in a study of blood T cell repertoires in COVID-19. Sequencing was performed with immunoSEQ multiplex PCR; in TCRdb, only in-frame clones are kept and a portion is missing. The sample lists 60,000 to 85,000 clones; around 80% were seen once. Source material: peripheral blood. These receptor sequences come from a man between 65 and 85 years old who had recovered from COVID-19.

This chain connects TRBV21-1 to TRBJ1-1; the table gives TRBD1 as D, unverified against the DNA. TRBV21-1 is listed as a pseudogene. This CDR3 is built from 13 residues. The CDR3 is CASNTDRITEAFF. The DNA for the CDR3 is TGTGCCAGCAATACGGACAGAATCACTGAAGCTTTCTTT.

The V and J genes are TRBV7-2 and TRBJ2-3; 9 bases agree with TRBD2. V dropped 1 base and J dropped 6; count of bases not matched to a gene: 8. CDR1 is SGHTA and CDR2 is FQGNSA in the germline V gene. The CDR3 is made up of 16 amino acids. The CDR3 sequence: CASSLDLAGTTDTQYF. Written as DNA, the CDR3 is TGTGCCAGCAGCTTAGACCTAGCGGGAACCACGGATACGCAGTATTTT.

The rearrangement uses TRBV4-1 and TRBJ2-3, with TRBD1 identical over 8 bases. V shed 3 bases, J shed 4 bases, and the junction held 9 bases outside the gene matches. This CDR3 spans 16 amino acids. CDR1 and CDR2 (germline): MGHRA, YSYEKL. The CDR3 region has the DNA TGCGCCAGCAGCCAGTCCGGGACAGGACCCCCAGATACGCAGTATTTT. Translating gives CASSQSGTGPPDTQYF.

This clone was detected only once. This chain links TRBV7-8 with TRBJ2-7; D unclear. The CDR3 extends over 17 amino acids. CDR1 and CDR2 from the germline V gene are SGHVS and FQNEAQ. Between the trimmed V and J ends, which lost 1 base and 6 bases, there was a span of 22 bases. DNA of the CDR3: TGTGCCAGCAGCTTAGATCTGGTTGACACGCGACCTGGCGAGCAGTACTTC. It codes for CASSLDLVDTRPGEQYF.

The V and J genes are TRBV5-1 and TRBJ1-4; D gene uncertain. Germline V gives CDR1 SGHRS, CDR2 YFSETQ. The CDR3 sequence is 15 residues long. V lost 0 bases and J lost 5, with 11 bases in between. CDR3 sequence: CASSLAGGLNEKLFF. The CDR3 DNA follows: TGCGCCAGCAGCTTGGCCGGCGGGCTGAATGAAAAACTGTTTTTT. The variable domain in full, completed from reference TRBV5-1 and TRBJ1-4, reads KAGVTQTPRYLIKTRGQQVTLSCSPISGHRSVSWYQQTPGQGLQFLFEYFSETQRNKGNFPGRFSGRQFSNSRSEMNVSTLELGDSALYLCASSLAGGLNEKLFFGSGTQLSVL.

In nucleotides, the CDR3 is TGTGCCAGCAGCCAGGATGGGACTAGCGCCAATGTCAATGAGCAGTTCTTC. Translated: CASSQDGTSANVNEQFF. The chain links TRBV3-1 (or the pseudogene TRBV3-2) to TRBJ2-1; 10 nucleotides match TRBD2. Germline assignment: CDR1 LGHDT and CDR2 YNNKEL (reference sequence). The length of the CDR3 is 17 residues. Germline trimming cut 3 bases from V and 6 bases from J; bases unmatched to any gene: 11.

This clone was observed a few times. This chain joins TRBV4-3 and TRBJ1-5, with D hard to call. The V gene lost 2 bases and the J gene lost 4 bases, with 6 bases spanning the gap. This CDR3 has 13 amino acids. Germline loops: CDR1 LGHNA, CDR2 YSLEER. The CDR3 reads CASSQRTNQPQHF. CDR3 DNA: TGCGCCAGCAGCCAAAGGACTAATCAGCCCCAGCATTTT.

The rearrangement uses TRBV29-1 and TRBJ2-2, with a tentative D call TRBD1 (5 bases). V was pared by 1 base and J by 2 bases, with 8 bases between. Germline loops: CDR1 SQVTM, CDR2 ANQGSEA. The CDR3 length is 14 residues. The DNA for the CDR3 is TGCAGCGTTGAAGCAGGGCTTAACACCGGGGAGCTGTTTTTT. It is translated as CSVEAGLNTGELFF.

This chain links TRBV14 with TRBJ2-7, with TRBD1 as a possible D gene (5 bases). This CDR3 has 13 amino acids. Trimming cost V 3 bases and J 6 bases, with 12 bases left between them. CDR1 and CDR2 from the germline V gene are SGHDN and FVKESK. CDR3 sequence (DNA): TGTGCCAGCAGCCACCGAGCAGGGTTCGAGCAGTACTTC. It codes for CASSHRAGFEQYF.

The chain combines TRBV10-3 with TRBJ1-1; 9 bases map to TRBD1. The CDR3 sequence is 14 residues long. Germline V lookup: CDR1 ENHRY, CDR2 SYGVKD. V lost 6 bases and J lost 8; bases outside the gene matches: 10. This CDR3 is CAIRSQGADMEAFF. Written as DNA, the CDR3 is TGTGCCATCAGGTCACAGGGGGCAGATATGGAAGCTTTCTTT.